The 2 T cell receptor beta chains below come from one sample, sequenced in a study of PD-1 blockade in mismatch repair-deficient tumors. Time point: approximately 10-day in vitro stimulation with candidate neoantigen peptide 3. These receptors' targets are unknown. Method: immunoSEQ multiplex PCR; TCRdb's copy keeps in-frame clones and lacks some. This sample has roughly 10,000 clones, with around nine tenths found just once. Here the sequenced sample was cells cultured in vitro, taken from a patient treated with pembrolizumab. The receptor source for this set is an adult with mismatch repair-deficient cancer.

This clone showed up just a few times. A read error may account for a junction end that differs from germline. Here the CDR3 DNA reads TGCGCCAGCAGCCACGGGACAGGGGAAGAAACCCAGTACTTC. Its translation is CASSHGTGEETQYF. This rearrangement joins TRBV5-1 to TRBJ2-5; the match to TRBD1 covers 10 bases. Per germline, CDR1 SGHRS and CDR2 YFSETQ. The CDR3 runs 14 residues.

The gene calls are TRBV7-8 and TRBJ2-7; no reliable D call. Germline lookup yields CDR1 SGHVS and CDR2 FQNEAQ. The CDR3 runs 13 residues. Between the trimmed V and J ends, which lost 4 bases and 7 bases, there was a span of 14 bases. The CDR3 sequence: CASSSIPAGEQYF. CDR3 DNA sequence: TGTGCCAGCAGCTCCATCCCTGCTGGAGAGCAGTACTTC. Combining the CDR3 with reference TRBV7-8 and TRBJ2-7 gives the whole variable domain GAGVSQSPRYKVAKRGQDVALRCDPISGHVSLFWYQQALGQGPEFLTYFQNEAQLDKSGLPSDRFFAERPEGSVSTLKIQRTQQEDSAVYLCASSSIPAGEQYFGPGTRLTVT.